This T cell receptor (beta chain) was sequenced in a study of cytomegalovirus exposure and HLA in healthy donors. Study at large: One earlier analysis, a look at approximately 180 million T cells, found some 100 million unique TCR beta sequences.

In this sample, this clone turned up a few times. Its antigen is undetermined. General study points: The listing of 150 to 200 TCR beta chains classed them as cytomegalovirus-associated. A later look showed TCR association rates differing by HLA locus, highest for DRB1 and lowest for HLA-C. Association of 16,951 TCR beta sequences with HLA alleles was found at 0.05 false discovery rate in a later analysis.

The primer mix had 60 Vbeta and 13 Jbeta primers. Generated by immunoSEQ multiplex PCR, the TCRdb table keeps only in-frame clones and is missing some. The table has 85,000 to 130,000 clones, around 80% seen once. Sequenced sample: PBMCs. The receptor comes from a woman younger than 30 in good health and CMV-seropositive.

In DNA form, the CDR3 reads TGTGCCACCAGCAGGGAGGACGTACCATATGGCTACACCTTC. It encodes CATSREDVPYGYTF. The J gene is TRBJ1-2, the V gene TRBV15; D not resolved. Germline CDR1 LNHNV, CDR2 YYDKDF (reference sequence). The CDR3 totals 14 residues. V shed 3 bases and J shed 5 bases, with 13 bases lying between them.